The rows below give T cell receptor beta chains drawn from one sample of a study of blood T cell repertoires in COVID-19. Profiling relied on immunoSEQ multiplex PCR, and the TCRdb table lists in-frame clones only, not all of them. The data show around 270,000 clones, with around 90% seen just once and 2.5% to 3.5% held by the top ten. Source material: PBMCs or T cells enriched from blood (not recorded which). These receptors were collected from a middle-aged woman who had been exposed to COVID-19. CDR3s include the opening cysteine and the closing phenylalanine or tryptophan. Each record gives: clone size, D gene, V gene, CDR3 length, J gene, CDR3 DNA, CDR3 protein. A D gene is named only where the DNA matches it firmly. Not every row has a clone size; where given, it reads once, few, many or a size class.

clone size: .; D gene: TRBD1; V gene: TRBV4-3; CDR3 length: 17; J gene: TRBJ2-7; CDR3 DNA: TGCGCCAGCAGCCAGGTCCTACAGGGGACGGGAACCTACGAGCAGTACTTC; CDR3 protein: CASSQVLQGTGTYEQYF
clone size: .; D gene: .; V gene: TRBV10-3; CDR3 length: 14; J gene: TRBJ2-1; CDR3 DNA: TGTGCCATCAGTGAGCCTACTGATAGTGGTGAGCAGTTCTTC; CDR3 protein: CAISEPTDSGEQFF
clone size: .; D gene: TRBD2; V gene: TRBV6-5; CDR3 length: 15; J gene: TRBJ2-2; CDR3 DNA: TGTGCCAGCAGTTACTCGGGACTAGCCCCCGGGGAGCTGTTTTTT; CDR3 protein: CASSYSGLAPGELFF
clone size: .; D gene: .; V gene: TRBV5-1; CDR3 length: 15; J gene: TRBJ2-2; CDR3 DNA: TGCGCCAGCAGCCCCCGGGACACCCTTACCGGGGAGCTGTTTTTT; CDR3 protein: CASSPRDTLTGELFF
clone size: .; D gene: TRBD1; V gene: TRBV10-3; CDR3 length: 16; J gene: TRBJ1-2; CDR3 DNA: TGTGCCATCAGTCAAATGACCGGGACAGGGGCCTATGGCTACACCTTC; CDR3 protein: CAISQMTGTGAYGYTF
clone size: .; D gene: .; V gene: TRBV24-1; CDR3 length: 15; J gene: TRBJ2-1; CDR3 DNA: TGTGCCACCAGTGATCCCTTTCGGGCCTACAATGAGCAGTTCTTC; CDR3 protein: CATSDPFRAYNEQFF
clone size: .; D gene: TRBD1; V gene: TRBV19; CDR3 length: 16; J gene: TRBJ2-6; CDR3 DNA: TGTGCCAGTAGGGACAGGGGAGGGGCTGGGGCCAACGTCCTGACTTTC; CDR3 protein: CASRDRGGAGANVLTF
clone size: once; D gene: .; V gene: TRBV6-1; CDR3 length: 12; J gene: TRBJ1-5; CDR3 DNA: TGTGCCAGCAGAGAGGGCAATCAGCCCCAGCATTTT; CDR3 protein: CASREGNQPQHF
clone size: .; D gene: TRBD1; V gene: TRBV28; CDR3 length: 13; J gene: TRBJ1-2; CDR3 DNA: TGTGCCAGCAGTTCGGACAGGGGGGTTGACTACACCTTC; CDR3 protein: CASSSDRGVDYTF
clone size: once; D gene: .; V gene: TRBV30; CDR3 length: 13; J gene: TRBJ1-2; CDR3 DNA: TGTGCCCGCCTGGGGGGGCGACCGGGGGGCTACACCTTC; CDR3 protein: CARLGGRPGGYTF
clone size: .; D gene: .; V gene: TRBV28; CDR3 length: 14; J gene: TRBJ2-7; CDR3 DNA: TGTGCCAGCAGTTTATCCCCACAGGGCCGGGAGCAGTACTTC; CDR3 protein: CASSLSPQGREQYF
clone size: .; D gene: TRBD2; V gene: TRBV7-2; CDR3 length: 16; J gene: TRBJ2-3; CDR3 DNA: TGTGCCAGCAGCTCCCGGCGGGGGGGCGGCACAGATACGCAGTATTTT; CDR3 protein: CASSSRRGGGTDTQYF
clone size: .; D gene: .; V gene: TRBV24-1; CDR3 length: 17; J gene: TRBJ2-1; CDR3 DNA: TGTGCCACCAGTGATTTGAGGGGGCGGGGCTCCTACAATGAGCAGTTCTTC; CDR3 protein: CATSDLRGRGSYNEQFF
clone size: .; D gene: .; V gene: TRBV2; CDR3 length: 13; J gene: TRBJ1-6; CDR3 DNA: TGTGCCAGCAGCGGACAGATTAATTCACCCCTCCACTTT; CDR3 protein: CASSGQINSPLHF
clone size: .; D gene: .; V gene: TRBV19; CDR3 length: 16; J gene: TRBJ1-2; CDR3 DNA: TGTGCCAGTAGTATAGTGCCCGGGATAGGTAACTATGGCTACACCTTC; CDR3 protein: CASSIVPGIGNYGYTF
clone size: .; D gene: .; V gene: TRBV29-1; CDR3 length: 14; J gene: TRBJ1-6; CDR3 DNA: TGCAGCGTTGGCGAAAACTCTAATAATTCACCCCTCCACTTT; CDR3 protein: CSVGENSNNSPLHF
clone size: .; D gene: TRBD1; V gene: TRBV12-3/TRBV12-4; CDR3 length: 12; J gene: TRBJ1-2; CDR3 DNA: TGTGCCAGCGCGTCAGGGGGACCCACATACACCTTC; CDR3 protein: CASASGGPTYTF
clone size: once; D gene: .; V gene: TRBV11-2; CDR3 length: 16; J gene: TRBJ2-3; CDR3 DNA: TGTGCCAGCAGCTTAGAGTCGCGGGATGGCACAGATACGCAGTATTTT; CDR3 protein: CASSLESRDGTDTQYF
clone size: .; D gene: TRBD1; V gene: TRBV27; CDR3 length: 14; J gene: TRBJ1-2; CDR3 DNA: TGTGCCAGCAGTCGACAGGGGGCGGGCTATGGCTACACCTTC; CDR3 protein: CASSRQGAGYGYTF
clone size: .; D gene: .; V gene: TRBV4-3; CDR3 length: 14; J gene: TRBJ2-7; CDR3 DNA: TGCGCCAGCAGCCAAGAGCACAGCACCTACGAGCAGTACTTC; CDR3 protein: CASSQEHSTYEQYF
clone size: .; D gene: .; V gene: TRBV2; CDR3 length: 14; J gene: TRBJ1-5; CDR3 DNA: TGTGCCAGTCGTCCTATATATAGCAATCAGCCCCAGCATTTT; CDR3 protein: CASRPIYSNQPQHF
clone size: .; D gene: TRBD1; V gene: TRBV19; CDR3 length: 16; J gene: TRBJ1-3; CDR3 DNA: TGTGCCAGTAGTATATCGGGACAGAGCTCTGGAAACACCATATATTTT; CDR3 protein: CASSISGQSSGNTIYF
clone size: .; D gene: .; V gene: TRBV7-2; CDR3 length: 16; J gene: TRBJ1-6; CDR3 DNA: TGTGCCAGCAGCTTATGGAGCCTGGAGTATAATTCACCCCTCCACTTT; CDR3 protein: CASSLWSLEYNSPLHF
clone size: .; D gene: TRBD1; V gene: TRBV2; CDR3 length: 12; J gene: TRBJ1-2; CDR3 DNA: TGTGCCAGCAGACAGGGGGCGCGGGGCTACACCTTC; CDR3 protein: CASRQGARGYTF
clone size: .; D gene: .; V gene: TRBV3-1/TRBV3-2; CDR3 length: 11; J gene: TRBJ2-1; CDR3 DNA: TGTGCCAGCAGCCAAGGGCATAAGCAGTTCTTC; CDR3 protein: CASSQGHKQFF
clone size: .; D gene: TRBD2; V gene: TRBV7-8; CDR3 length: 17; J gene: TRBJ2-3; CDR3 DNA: TGTGCCAGCAGCTTTCGCATAGCGGGGGGGCCTGGAGATACGCAGTATTTT; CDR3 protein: CASSFRIAGGPGDTQYF
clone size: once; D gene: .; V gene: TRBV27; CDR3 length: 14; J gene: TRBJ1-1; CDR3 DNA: TGTGCCAGCAGTTTATTCAGGGAATCCCATGAAGCTTTCTTT; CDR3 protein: CASSLFRESHEAFF
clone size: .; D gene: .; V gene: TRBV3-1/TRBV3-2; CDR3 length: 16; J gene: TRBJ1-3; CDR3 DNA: TGTGCCAGCAGCCAAGAAACCCCCAGGGGTGGAAACACCATATATTTT; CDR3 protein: CASSQETPRGGNTIYF
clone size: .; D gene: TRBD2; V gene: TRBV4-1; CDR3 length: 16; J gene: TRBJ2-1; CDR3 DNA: TGCGCCAGCAGCCAAGATCACGGGGGGTCCTACAATGAGCAGTTCTTC; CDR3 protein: CASSQDHGGSYNEQFF
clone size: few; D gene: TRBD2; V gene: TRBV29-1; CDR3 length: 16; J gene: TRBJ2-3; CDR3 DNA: TGCAGCGCGCAGTTGGGGGCTAGCGGGATTGCAGATACGCAGTATTTT; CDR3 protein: CSAQLGASGIADTQYF
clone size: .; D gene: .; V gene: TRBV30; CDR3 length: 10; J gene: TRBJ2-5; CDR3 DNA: TGTGCCTGGAGTACTGAGACCCAGTACTTC; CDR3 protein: CAWSTETQYF
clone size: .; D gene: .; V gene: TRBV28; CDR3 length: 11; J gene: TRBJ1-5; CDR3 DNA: TGTGCCAGCACCAATAATCAGCCCCAGCATTTT; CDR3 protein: CASTNNQPQHF
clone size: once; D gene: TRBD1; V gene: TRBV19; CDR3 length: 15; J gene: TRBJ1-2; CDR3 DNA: TGTGCCAGTAGTATGGGACAGCTAAATTACTATGGCTACACCTTC; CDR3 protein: CASSMGQLNYYGYTF
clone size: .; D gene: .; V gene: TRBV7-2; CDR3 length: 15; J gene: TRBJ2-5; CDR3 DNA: TGTGCCAGCAGCCCGCGGCCCCCCGGCGAGGAGACCCAGTACTTC; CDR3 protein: CASSPRPPGEETQYF
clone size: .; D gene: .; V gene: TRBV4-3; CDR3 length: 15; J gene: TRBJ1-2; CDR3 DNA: TGCGCCAGCAGCCAAGTCCAGGCCGCTTTCTATGGCTACACCTTC; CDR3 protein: CASSQVQAAFYGYTF
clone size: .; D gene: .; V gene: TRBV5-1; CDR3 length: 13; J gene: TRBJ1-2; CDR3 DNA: TGCGCCAGCAGCCAGAAGGACAGTTCGGGCTACACCTTC; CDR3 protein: CASSQKDSSGYTF
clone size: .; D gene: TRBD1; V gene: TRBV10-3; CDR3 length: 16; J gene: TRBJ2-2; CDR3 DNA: TGTGCCATCAGTGATCCGACAGGGTTGTTCACCGGGGAGCTGTTTTTT; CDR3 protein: CAISDPTGLFTGELFF
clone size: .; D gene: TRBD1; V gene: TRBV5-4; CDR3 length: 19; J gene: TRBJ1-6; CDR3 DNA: TGTGCCAGCAGCTTAAAGGGTATAAGACAGGGGGTTACTAATTCACCCCTCCACTTT; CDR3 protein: CASSLKGIRQGVTNSPLHF
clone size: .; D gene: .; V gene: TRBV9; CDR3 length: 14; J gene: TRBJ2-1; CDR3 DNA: TGTGCCAGCAGCGTAGGTAATAGTAACAATGAGCAGTTCTTC; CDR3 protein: CASSVGNSNNEQFF
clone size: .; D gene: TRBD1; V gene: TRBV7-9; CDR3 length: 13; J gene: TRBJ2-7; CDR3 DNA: TGTGGCGTGGACAGGGGTTATCCCTACGAGCAGTACTTC; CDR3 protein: CGVDRGYPYEQYF
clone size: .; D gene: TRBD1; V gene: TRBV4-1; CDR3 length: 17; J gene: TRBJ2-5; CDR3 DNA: TGCGCCAGCAGCCAAGAAGGCGGACAGGTCATCGGAGAGACCCAGTACTTC; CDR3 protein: CASSQEGGQVIGETQYF
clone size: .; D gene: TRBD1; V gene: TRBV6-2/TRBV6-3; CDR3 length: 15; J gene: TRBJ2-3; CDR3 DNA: TGTGCCAGCAGTGTGATCGGGACAGGCACAGATACGCAGTATTTT; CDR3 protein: CASSVIGTGTDTQYF
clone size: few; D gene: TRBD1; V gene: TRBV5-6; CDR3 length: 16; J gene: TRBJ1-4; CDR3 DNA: TGTGCCAGCCACGGGAGGGGGCGAAGTCTAGATGAAAAACTGTTTTTT; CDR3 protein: CASHGRGRSLDEKLFF
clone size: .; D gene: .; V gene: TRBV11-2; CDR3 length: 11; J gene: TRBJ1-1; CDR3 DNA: TGTGCCAGCAGCGGGAGCACTGAAGCTTTCTTT; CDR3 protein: CASSGSTEAFF
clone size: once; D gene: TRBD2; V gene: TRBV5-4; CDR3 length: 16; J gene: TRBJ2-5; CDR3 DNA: TGTGCCAGCAGCCCAACGGTGGACCCGGGGGGGGAGACCCAGTACTTC; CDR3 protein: CASSPTVDPGGETQYF
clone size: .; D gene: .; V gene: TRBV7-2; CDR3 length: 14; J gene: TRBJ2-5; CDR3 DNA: TGTGCCAGCAGCTCCGGGACTGGGCTCAGGACCCAGTACTTC; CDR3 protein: CASSSGTGLRTQYF
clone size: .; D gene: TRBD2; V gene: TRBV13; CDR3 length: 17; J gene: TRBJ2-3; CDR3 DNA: TGTGCCAGCAGCTTAGTCTTTAGCGGGAGCGCGACAGATACGCAGTATTTT; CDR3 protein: CASSLVFSGSATDTQYF
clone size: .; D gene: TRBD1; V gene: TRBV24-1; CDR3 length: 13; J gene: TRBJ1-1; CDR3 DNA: TGTGCCACCAGTGAACCGGGACAGGGGGAAGCTTTCTTT; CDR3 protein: CATSEPGQGEAFF
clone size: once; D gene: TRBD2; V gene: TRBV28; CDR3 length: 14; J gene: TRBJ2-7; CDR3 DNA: TGTGCCAGCACCGTAGCGGGGCCGCTCTACGAGCAGTACTTC; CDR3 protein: CASTVAGPLYEQYF
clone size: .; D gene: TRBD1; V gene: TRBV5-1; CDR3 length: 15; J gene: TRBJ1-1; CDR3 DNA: TGTGCCAGCAGCATACTAAACAGGGGTGGTACTGAAGCTTTCTTT; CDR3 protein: CASSILNRGGTEAFF
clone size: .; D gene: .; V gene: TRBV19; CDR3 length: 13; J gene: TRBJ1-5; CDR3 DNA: TGTGCCAGTAGTATATCCCGTGATCAGCCCCAGCATTTT; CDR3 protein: CASSISRDQPQHF